The clone carrying this TCR beta chain was recorded only once. Indicated time point: pre-treatment sample, taken before nivolumab and TIL therapy. This sample is part of a study of TIL therapy for anti-PD-1-resistant metastatic lung cancer. Study-level information: Tumors carried a median 1.5 non-synonymous mutations per megabase.

The immunoSEQ assay was v3. Survey-level samples got 2 million or so read pairs; deep-level samples got about 5-6.5 million. TCRdb keeps only in-frame clones here, not all; method: immunoSEQ multiplex PCR. The repertoire holds about 55,000 clones, with roughly four fifths as singletons. The CDR3 runs to 17 residues. The germline V gene has CDR1 LNHDA and CDR2 SQIVND (reference sequence). Trimming cost V 5 bases and J 3 bases, with 19 bases left between them. The chain is built from TRBV19 and TRBJ2-2; D is possibly TRBD1 (6 bases). The sequence was collected from a person aged 25-80 years with non-small cell lung cancer. The starting material was blood, obtained at baseline. For the CDR3, the DNA is TGTGCCAGTAGTGGTCCCGGGACACGAGCTTACACCGGGGAGCTGTTTTTT. Translated: CASSGPGTRAYTGELFF.